Below, one T cell receptor (beta chain) is given with its context. V was clipped by 2 bases and J by 5 bases; unmatched bases: 5. Germline V gene lookup returns CDR1 SGHAT and CDR2 FQNNGV. The CDR3 spans 14 residues. TCRdb reprocessed the reads with MiXCR, giving one entry per CDR3 protein. Of 400,000 to 550,000 distinct CDR3 sequences in the sample, about 11% are singletons; the top ten hold approximately 10%. The sample originates from a study of T cell repertoires in cytomegalovirus infection. This sequence originates from a human donor in good health (CMV status not recorded). Some clones in this sample may be carry-over from other donors' samples. The sample taken for sequencing was PBMCs. The rearrangement links TRBV11-2 to TRBJ1-1; 7 bases match TRBD1. CDR3 amino acids: CASSLNTGVTEAFF. DNA for the CDR3: TGTGCCAGCAGCTTAAATACAGGGGTAACTGAAGCTTTCTTT.